The following is a T cell receptor beta chain sequence with its context. The antigen remains unidentified. This sample was taken from a study of cytomegalovirus exposure and HLA in healthy donors. General study results and limits: As immune exposure information, only CMV serostatus was available.

The PCR made use of 60 Vbeta and 13 Jbeta primers. Method: immunoSEQ multiplex PCR; TCRdb's copy keeps in-frame clones and lacks some. The sample has fewer than 150,000 clones; around 75% are singletons. The CDR3 totals 13 residues. CDR1 is SGHRS and CDR2 is YFSETQ in the germline V gene. J was trimmed by 1 base and V by 6 bases; bases with no gene match: 3. This receptor was identified in a young woman in good health and CMV-seronegative. The J gene is TRBJ1-1, the V gene TRBV5-1, with 7 nucleotides matching TRBD1. The specimen sequenced was PBMCs. CDR3 nucleotide sequence: TGCGCCAGCATCGGGACAGCGAACACTGAAGCTTTCTTT. This translates into CASIGTANTEAFF. Supplemented by reference TRBV5-1 and TRBJ1-1, the full variable domain reads KAGVTQTPRYLIKTRGQQVTLSCSPISGHRSVSWYQQTPGQGLQFLFEYFSETQRNKGNFPGRFSGRQFSNSRSEMNVSTLELGDSALYLCASIGTANTEAFFGQGTRLTVV.